Reported below is one T cell receptor (beta chain). As yet, its antigen is unknown. This sample was taken from a study of CD8 T cells in ankylosing spondylitis. Study findings and constraints: About 8 highly homologous variants made up a TCR beta motif that seemed to typify ankylosing spondylitis blood.

For TCR beta, libraries came from quantitative 5'-RACE with molecular barcodes. TCRdb analysed the 5' RACE reads with MiXCR anew, one entry per CDR3 protein. This table holds 150,000 to 200,000 distinct CDR3 sequences, around a tenth found once. The junction had 12 bases not matched to a gene; V was cut back by 0 bases and J by 3 bases. The CDR3 contains 19 residues. Looked up from germline, CDR1 is SGHRS and CDR2 is YFSETQ. Material: blood, either unsorted or a sorted T cell fraction (not recorded which). V and J are TRBV5-1 and TRBJ2-1; TRBD2 aligns across 10 bases. The clonotype originates from a male donor with ankylosing spondylitis or in good health (not recorded which). CDR3 loop: CASSLVGLAPKWDYNEQFF. CDR3 in DNA: TGCGCCAGCAGCTTGGTGGGACTAGCGCCTAAGTGGGACTACAATGAGCAGTTCTTC.